This T cell receptor beta chain comes out of a study of liver allograft versus peripheral blood T cells. Study-level background: Intrahepatic T cell receptor repertoires from transplanted livers were compared against repertoires in recipients' peripheral blood.

TCRdb used MiXCR to reprocess the reads, holding one entry per CDR3 protein. The table has about 6,500 distinct CDR3 sequences, less than 20% seen once. Overall study findings and caveats: Liver allograft and peripheral blood T cell receptor repertoires reportedly differed.

This clonotype was counted a few times. Its antigen is unknown. This CDR3 has 16 amino acids. The source is a human patient who had a liver transplant. Some T cells may be the graft donor's. The chain uses TRBV3-2 and TRBJ1-6. TRBV3-2 counts as a pseudogene. CDR3 DNA: TGTGCCAGCAGCCAAGATTGCCAGCAAAGGAATTCACCCCTCCACTTT. Translated, it gives CASSQDCQQRNSPLHF.